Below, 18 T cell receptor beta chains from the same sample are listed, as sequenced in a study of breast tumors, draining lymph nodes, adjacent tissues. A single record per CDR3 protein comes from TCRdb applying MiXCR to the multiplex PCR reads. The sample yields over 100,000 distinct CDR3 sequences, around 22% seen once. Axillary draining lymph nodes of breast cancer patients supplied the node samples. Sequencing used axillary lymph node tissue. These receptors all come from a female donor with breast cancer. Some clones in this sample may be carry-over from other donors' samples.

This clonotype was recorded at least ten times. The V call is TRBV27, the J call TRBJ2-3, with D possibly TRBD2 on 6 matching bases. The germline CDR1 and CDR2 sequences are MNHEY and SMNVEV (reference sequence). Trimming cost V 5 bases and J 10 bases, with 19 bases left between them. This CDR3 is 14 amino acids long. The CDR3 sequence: CASSPSISGGAQYF. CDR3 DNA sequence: TGTGCCAGCAGTCCCTCCATTAGCGGCGGAGCGCAGTATTTT.

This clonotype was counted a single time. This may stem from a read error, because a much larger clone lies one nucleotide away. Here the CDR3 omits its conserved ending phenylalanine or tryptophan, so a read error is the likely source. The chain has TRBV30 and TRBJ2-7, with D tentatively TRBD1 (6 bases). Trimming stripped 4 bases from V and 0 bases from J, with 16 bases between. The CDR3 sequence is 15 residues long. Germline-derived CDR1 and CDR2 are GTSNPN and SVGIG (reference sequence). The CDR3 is CAWTHTQGFSYEQYL. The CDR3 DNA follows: TGTGCCTGGACCCACACACAGGGATTCTCCTACGAGCAGTACCTC.

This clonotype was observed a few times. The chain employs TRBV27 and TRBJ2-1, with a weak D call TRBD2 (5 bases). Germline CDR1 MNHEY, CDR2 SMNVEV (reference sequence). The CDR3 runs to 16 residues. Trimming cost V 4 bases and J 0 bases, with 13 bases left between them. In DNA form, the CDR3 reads TGTGCCAGCAGTTCTGTGACTGGGAGCTCCTACAATGAGCAGTTCTTC. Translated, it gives CASSSVTGSSYNEQFF.

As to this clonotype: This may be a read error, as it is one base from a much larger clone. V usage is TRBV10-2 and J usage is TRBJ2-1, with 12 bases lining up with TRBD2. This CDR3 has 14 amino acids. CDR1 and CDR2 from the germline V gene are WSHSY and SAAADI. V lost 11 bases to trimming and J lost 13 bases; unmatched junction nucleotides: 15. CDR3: CAGKRLAGGPGQFF. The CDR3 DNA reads TGCGCCGGCAAGAGGCTAGCGGGAGGGCCCGGCCAGTTCTTC.

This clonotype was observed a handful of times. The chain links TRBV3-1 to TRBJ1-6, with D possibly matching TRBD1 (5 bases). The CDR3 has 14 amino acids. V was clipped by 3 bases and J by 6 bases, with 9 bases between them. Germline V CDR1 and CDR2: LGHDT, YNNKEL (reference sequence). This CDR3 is CASSHSGGNSPLHF. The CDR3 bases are TGTGCCAGCAGCCACTCTGGGGGTAATTCACCCCTCCACTTT.

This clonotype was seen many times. The CDR3 sequence: CSARLRAPGNQPQHF. In nucleotides, the CDR3 is TGCAGTGCTAGATTGCGGGCCCCTGGCAATCAGCCCCAGCATTTT. The chain joins TRBV20-1 to TRBJ1-5; the D is unclear. Trimming took off 2 bases at V and 2 bases at J, with 13 bases between the two ends. The germline V gene has CDR1 DFQATT and CDR2 SNEGSKA (reference sequence). This CDR3 is built from 15 residues.

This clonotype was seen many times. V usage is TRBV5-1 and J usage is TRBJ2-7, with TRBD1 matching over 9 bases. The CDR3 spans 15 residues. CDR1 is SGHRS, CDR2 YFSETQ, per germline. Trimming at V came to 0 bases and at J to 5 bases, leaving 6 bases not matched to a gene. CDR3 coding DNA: TGCGCCAGCAGCTTGGATTTTACAGGGGGCGACGAGCAGTACTTC. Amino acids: CASSLDFTGGDEQYF.

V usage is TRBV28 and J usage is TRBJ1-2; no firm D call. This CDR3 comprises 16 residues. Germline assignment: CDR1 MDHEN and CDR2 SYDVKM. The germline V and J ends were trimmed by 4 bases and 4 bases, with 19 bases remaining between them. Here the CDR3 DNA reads TGTGCCAGCAGTTCCTCACTGCCTCCTTTCTCCTATGGCTACACCTTC. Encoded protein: CASSSSLPPFSYGYTF.

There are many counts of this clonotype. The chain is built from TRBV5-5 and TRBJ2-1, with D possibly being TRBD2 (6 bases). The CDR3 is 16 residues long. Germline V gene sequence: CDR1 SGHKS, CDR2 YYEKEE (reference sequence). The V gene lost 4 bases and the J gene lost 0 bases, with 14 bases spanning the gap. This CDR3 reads CASSLYSGLSYNEQFF. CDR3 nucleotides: TGTGCCAGCAGCCTCTATAGCGGACTCTCCTACAATGAGCAGTTCTTC.

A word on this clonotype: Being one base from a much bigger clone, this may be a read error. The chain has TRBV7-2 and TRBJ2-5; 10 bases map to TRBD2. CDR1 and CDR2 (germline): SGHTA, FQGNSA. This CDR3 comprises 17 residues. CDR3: CASSLVASGRRSETRYF. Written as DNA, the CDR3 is TGTGCCAGCAGCTTAGTAGCTAGCGGGAGAAGATCTGAGACCCGGTACTTC.

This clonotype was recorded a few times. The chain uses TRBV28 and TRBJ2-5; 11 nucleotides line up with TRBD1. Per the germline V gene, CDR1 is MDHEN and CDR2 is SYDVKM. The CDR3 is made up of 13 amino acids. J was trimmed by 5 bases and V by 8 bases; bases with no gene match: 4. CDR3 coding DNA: TGTGCCAGCGCGGACAGGGGGCTCGAGACCCAGTACTTC. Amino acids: CASADRGLETQYF.

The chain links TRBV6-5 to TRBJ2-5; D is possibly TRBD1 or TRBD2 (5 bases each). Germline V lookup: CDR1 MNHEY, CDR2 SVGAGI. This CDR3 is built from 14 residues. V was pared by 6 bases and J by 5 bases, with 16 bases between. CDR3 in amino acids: CASSRDPGGETQYF. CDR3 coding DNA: TGTGCCAGCAGCCGGGACCCCGGCGGGGAGACCCAGTACTTC.

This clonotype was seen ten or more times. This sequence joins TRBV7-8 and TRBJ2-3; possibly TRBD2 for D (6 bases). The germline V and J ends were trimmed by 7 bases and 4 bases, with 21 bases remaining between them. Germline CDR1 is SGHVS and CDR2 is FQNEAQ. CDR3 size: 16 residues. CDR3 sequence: CASNPTAGFSPDTQYF. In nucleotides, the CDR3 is TGTGCCAGCAACCCGACGGCGGGATTTAGTCCAGATACGCAGTATTTT.

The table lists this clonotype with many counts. For the CDR3, the DNA is TGCAGTGCCCCAGAGGGGGGAGGAGCAGATACGCAGTATTTT. Amino acid sequence: CSAPEGGGADTQYF. The chain links TRBV20-1 to TRBJ2-3; D may correspond to TRBD1 or TRBD2 (6 bases each). CDR1 DFQATT and CDR2 SNEGSKA come from the germline V gene (reference sequence). This CDR3 spans 14 amino acids. V was trimmed by 6 bases and J by 4 bases, leaving 17 bases between them.

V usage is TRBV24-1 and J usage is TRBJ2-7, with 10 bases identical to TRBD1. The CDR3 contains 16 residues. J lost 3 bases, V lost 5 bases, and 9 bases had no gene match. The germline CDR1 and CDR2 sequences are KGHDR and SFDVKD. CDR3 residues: CATSVPPRTGGYEQYF. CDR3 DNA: TGTGCCACCAGTGTTCCCCCCCGGACAGGGGGCTACGAGCAGTACTTC.

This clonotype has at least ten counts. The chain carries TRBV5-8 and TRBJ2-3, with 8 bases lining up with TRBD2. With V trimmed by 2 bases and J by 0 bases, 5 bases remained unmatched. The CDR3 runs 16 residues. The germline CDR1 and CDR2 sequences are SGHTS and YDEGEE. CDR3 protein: CASSFGGEPSTDTQYF. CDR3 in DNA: TGTGCCAGCAGCTTCGGGGGGGAACCTAGCACAGATACGCAGTATTTT.

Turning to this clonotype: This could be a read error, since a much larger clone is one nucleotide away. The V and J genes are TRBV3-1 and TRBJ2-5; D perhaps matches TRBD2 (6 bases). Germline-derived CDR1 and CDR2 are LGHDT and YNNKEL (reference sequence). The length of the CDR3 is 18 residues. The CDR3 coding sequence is TGTGCCAGCAGCCCTTCTCTAGGAGGGAGCCAACCCCAAGAGACCCGGTACTTC. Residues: CASSPSLGGSQPQETRYF.

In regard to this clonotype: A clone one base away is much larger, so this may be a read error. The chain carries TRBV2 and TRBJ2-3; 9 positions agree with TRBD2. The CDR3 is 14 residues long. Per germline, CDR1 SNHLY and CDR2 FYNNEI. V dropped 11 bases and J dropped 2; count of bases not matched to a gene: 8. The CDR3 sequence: CARHLAGATDTQYF. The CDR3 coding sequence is TGTGCCCGCCACTTAGCGGGAGCCACAGATACGCAGTATTTT.